This T cell receptor (beta chain) was captured in a study of cytomegalovirus exposure and HLA in healthy donors. The PCR ran on 60 Vbeta and 13 Jbeta primers. Data came from immunoSEQ multiplex PCR; TCRdb stores just in-frame clones and leaves some out. The sample has about 210,000 clones, around 78% seen once. Germline V gene data show CDR1 as MGHRA and CDR2 as YSYEKL. The CDR3 runs 17 residues. The V gene end was trimmed by 1 base and the J gene end by 2 bases; junction bases not matched to a gene: 10. The sample was PBMCs. The genes are TRBV4-1 and TRBJ2-5, with 7 positions matching TRBD2. This receptor was obtained from a woman in her 30s in good health and CMV-seropositive. The CDR3 nucleotides are TGCGCCAGCAGCCAAGTGCATGCGGGAGAGGTACAAGAGACCCAGTACTTC. As protein: CASSQVHAGEVQETQYF.